The rows below give T cell receptor beta chains drawn from one sample of a study of regulatory T cells in long-lasting Graves disease. TCRdb reprocessed the multiplex PCR reads via MiXCR and lists one record per CDR3 protein. Here the sample spans 400,000 to 500,000 distinct CDR3 sequences, roughly 21% being singletons. Sequencing used peripheral blood mononuclear cells (PBMCs), obtained when the disease was refractory, from a patient treated with antithyroid drugs. These receptors were collected from a female donor with Graves disease. The CDR3 runs from the conserved cysteine through the conserved F or W. Each record gives: clone size, J gene, D gene, V gene, CDR3 protein, CDR3 DNA. A D gene is named only where the DNA matches it firmly. Expanded clones get a size class; other rows say once, few or many, or leave the size out.

many TRBJ2-7 NA TRBV28 CASSLQGSEQYF TGTGCCAGCAGTCTCCAAGGGTCCGAGCAGTACTTC
few TRBJ2-2 NA TRBV5-1 CASSTGTTANTGELFF TGCGCCAGCAGCACAGGAACAACCGCGAACACCGGGGAGCTGTTTTTT
many TRBJ2-7 NA TRBV28 CASSLSLADFSYEQYF TGTGCCAGCAGTTTATCGTTGGCAGATTTCTCCTACGAGCAGTACTTC
many TRBJ1-1 TRBD1 TRBV28 CASSPLDRDIPEAFF TGTGCCAGCAGCCCCCTCGACAGGGATATTCCTGAAGCTTTCTTT
few TRBJ2-1 TRBD1 TRBV28 CASTAETGPYNEQFF TGTGCCAGCACCGCCGAGACAGGGCCCTACAATGAGCAGTTCTTC
few TRBJ2-3 TRBD2 TRBV6-1 CASRRLGLAVGTDTQYF TGTGCCAGCAGACGACTAGGACTAGCGGTGGGCACAGATACGCAGTATTTT
few TRBJ2-5 NA TRBV20-1 CSARETLQETQYF TGCAGTGCTAGGGAGACACTCCAAGAGACCCAGTACTTC
NA TRBJ2-1 NA TRBV2 CASSEEGGIDNEQFF TGTGCCAGCAGTGAGGAGGGGGGGATAGACAATGAGCAGTTCTTC
many TRBJ2-4 TRBD1 TRBV27 CASSLRDRGQNIQYF TGTGCCAGCAGTTTACGGGACAGGGGCCAAAACATTCAGTACTTC
many TRBJ2-7 NA TRBV2 CASSPRDTSSYEQYF TGTGCCAGCAGTCCCCGGGACACCAGCTCCTACGAGCAGTACTTC
many TRBJ2-5 TRBD2 TRBV15 CATSRDGAVRDRGLAGQETQYF TGTGCCACCAGCAGAGATGGAGCGGTCCGGGACAGGGGACTAGCGGGACAAGAGACCCAGTACTTC
many TRBJ1-5 NA TRBV6-1 CASRAWTDPWPQHF TGTGCCAGCAGAGCGTGGACGGATCCTTGGCCCCAGCATTTT
many TRBJ2-7 TRBD1 TRBV28 CASSRTGHSYEQYF TGTGCCAGCAGTCGGACAGGGCATTCCTACGAGCAGTACTTC
few TRBJ1-5 TRBD1 TRBV5-1 CASSTDRGSPQHF TGCGCCAGCAGCACCGACAGGGGCTCGCCCCAGCATTTT
NA TRBJ1-5 TRBD1 TRBV19 CASSTEGANQPQHF TGTGCCAGTAGTACAGAGGGGGCTAATCAGCCCCAGCATTTT
NA TRBJ2-5 NA TRBV30 CAWRKDWYQETQYF TGTGCCTGGAGGAAAGACTGGTACCAAGAGACCCAGTACTTC
many TRBJ2-7 TRBD1 TRBV3-1 CASTTGGRYEQYF TGTGCCAGCACCACAGGGGGCAGGTACGAGCAGTACTTC
many TRBJ1-5 NA TRBV28 CASSLGMFQPQHF TGTGCCAGCAGTTTGGGGATGTTTCAGCCCCAGCATTTT
few TRBJ2-7 NA TRBV10-3 CAISGASTYEQYF TGTGCCATCAGTGGGGCGTCTACGTACGAGCAGTACTTC
few TRBJ1-6 NA TRBV5-1 CASSAGLRDSPLHF TGCGCCAGCAGCGCGGGACTACGGGATTCACCCCTCCACTTT
few TRBJ2-1 NA TRBV5-1 CAGNPRGQGGAEQFF TGCGCCGGCAACCCCCGGGGCCAGGGAGGCGCTGAGCAGTTCTTC
NA TRBJ2-7 NA TRBV29-1 CSVNQGNYEQYF TGCAGCGTTAACCAGGGGAACTACGAGCAGTACTTC
NA TRBJ2-7 NA TRBV30 CAWSAPPLGYEQYF TGTGCCTGGAGTGCCCCCCCCCTTGGCTACGAGCAGTACTTC
few TRBJ2-7 TRBD1 TRBV28 CASSFVGQGLYEQYF TGTGCCAGCAGTTTCGTGGGACAGGGCCTATACGAGCAGTACTTC
many TRBJ2-5 NA TRBV3-1 CASSQDGYETQYF TGTGCCAGCAGCCAAGATGGGTATGAGACCCAGTACTTC
NA TRBJ1-1 NA TRBV27 CASRQGFQNTEAFF TGTGCCAGCAGACAGGGATTCCAGAACACTGAAGCTTTCTTT
many TRBJ1-5 NA TRBV7-8 CASSLVSAGNNQPQHF TGTGCCAGCAGCTTAGTTTCGGCAGGGAACAATCAGCCCCAGCATTTT
few TRBJ2-2 TRBD1 TRBV7-2 CASSLSGQGATGELFF TGTGCCAGCAGCTTATCAGGACAGGGGGCAACCGGGGAGCTGTTTTTT
NA TRBJ2-2 TRBD1 TRBV7-3 CASSFSGGAGELFF TGTGCCAGCAGCTTTTCAGGGGGAGCCGGGGAGCTGTTTTTT